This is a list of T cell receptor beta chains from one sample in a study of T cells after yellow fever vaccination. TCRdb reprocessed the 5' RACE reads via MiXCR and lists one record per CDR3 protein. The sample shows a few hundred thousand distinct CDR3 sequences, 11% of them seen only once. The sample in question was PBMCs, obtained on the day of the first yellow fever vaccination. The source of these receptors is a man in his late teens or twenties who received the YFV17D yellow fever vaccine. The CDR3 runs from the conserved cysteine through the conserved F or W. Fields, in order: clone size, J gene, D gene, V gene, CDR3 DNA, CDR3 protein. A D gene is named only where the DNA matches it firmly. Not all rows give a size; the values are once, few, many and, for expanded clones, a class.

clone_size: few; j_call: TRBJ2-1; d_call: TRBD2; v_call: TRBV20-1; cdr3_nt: TGCAGTGCTAGAGATGGTCTAGCGGGGGGTAGGAATGAGCAGTTCTTC; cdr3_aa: CSARDGLAGGRNEQFF
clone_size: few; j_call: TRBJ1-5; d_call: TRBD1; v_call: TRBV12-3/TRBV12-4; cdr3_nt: TGTGCCAGCGGGACAGGGGTTTGGAATCAGCCCCAGCATTTT; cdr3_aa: CASGTGVWNQPQHF
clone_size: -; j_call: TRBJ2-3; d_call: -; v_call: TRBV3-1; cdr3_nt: TGTGCCAGCAGCCAAGTATCCGGGGGCACCACAGATACGCAGTATTTT; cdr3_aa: CASSQVSGGTTDTQYF
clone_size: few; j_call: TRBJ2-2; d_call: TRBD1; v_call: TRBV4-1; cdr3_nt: TGCGCCAGCAGCGAGGGACAGCTGAACACCGGGGAGCTGTTTTTT; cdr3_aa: CASSEGQLNTGELFF
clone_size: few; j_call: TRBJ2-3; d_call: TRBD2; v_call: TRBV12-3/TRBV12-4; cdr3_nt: TGTGCCTGCAGTTTAGCACTAGCGGGGACATCTAGCACAGATACGCAGTATTTT; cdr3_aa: CACSLALAGTSSTDTQYF
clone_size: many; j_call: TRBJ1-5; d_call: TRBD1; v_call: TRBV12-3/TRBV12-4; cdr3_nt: TGTGCCAGCAGGGACAGGGGTCTTAGCAATCAGCCCCAGCATTTT; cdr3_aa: CASRDRGLSNQPQHF
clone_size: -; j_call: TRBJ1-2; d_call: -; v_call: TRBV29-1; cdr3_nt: TGCAGCGTCCGGACACTGCTGGGCTACACCTTC; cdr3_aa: CSVRTLLGYTF
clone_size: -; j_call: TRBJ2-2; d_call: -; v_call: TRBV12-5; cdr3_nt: TGTGCTAGTGGTCGCCTAGGGACAAATGAGCTGTTTTTT; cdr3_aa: CASGRLGTNELFF
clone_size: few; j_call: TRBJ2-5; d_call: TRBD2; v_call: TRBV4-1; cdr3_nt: TGCGCCAGCAGCCAAGAGGCCTCTGAGCGGGGGACTAGGGGCCAGTACTTC; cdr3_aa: CASSQEASERGTRGQYF
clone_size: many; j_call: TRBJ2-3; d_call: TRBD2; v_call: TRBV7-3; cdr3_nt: TGTGCCAGCAGCTTAAGTTCCCGTGGCGGGGGTACAGATACGCAGTATTTT; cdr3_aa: CASSLSSRGGGTDTQYF
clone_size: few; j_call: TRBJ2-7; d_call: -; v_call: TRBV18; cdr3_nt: TGTGCCAGCTCGCGGGGCCAGGGAAGCTACTACGAGCAGTACTTC; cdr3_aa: CASSRGQGSYYEQYF
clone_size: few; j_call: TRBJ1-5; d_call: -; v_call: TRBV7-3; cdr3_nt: TGTGCCAGCAGCCACACCGGTGGGCAGGGACGGTTTCAGCCCCAGCATTTT; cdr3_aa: CASSHTGGQGRFQPQHF
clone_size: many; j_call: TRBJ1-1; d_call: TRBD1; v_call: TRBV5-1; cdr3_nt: TGCGCCAGCAGCCTTACAGGGGTGGACACTGAAGCTTTCTTT; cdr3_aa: CASSLTGVDTEAFF
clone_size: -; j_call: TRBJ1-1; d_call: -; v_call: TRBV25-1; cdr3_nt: TGTGCCTGCAGTGTGGGACACCCCACTGAAGCTTTCTTT; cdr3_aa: CACSVGHPTEAFF
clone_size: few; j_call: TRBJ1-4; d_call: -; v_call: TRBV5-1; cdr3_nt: TGCGCCAGCAGCTTCGGGGAATCGCGTGAAAAACTGTTTTTT; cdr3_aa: CASSFGESREKLFF
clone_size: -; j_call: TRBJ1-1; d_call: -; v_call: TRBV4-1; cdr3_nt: TGCGCCAGCAGCCCAGCGGGGGGGGGCTTGAACACTGAAGCTTTCTTT; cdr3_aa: CASSPAGGGLNTEAFF
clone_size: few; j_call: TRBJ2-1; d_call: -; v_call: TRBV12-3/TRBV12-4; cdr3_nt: TGTGCCAGCGCGGGCCCGAGCTCCTACAATGAGCAGTTCTTC; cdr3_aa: CASAGPSSYNEQFF
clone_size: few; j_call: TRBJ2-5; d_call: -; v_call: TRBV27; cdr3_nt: TGTGCCAGCAGTTTAGTGCGACAGTACAAAGAGACCCAGTACTTC; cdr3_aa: CASSLVRQYKETQYF
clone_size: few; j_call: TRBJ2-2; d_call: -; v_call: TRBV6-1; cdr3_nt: TGTGCCAGCAGTGAAAGACGGACGAACACCGGGGAGCTGTTTTTT; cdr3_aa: CASSERRTNTGELFF
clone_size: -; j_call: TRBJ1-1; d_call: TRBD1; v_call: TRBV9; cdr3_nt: TGTGCCAGCAGCATCGGGACAGGCGCTATGAACACTGAAGCTTTCTTT; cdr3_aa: CASSIGTGAMNTEAFF
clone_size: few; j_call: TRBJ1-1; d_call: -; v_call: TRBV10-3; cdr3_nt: TGTGCCACGGACGGCGGAAACACTGAAGCTTTCTTT; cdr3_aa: CATDGGNTEAFF
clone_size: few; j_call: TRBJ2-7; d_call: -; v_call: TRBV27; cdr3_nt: TGTGCCAGCAGCCCGTCCCCGATAGGGACCTACGAGCAGTACTTC; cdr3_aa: CASSPSPIGTYEQYF
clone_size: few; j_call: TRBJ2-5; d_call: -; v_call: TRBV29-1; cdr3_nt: TGCAGCGTTGAGGGTACCCCAGAGACCCAGTACTTC; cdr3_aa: CSVEGTPETQYF
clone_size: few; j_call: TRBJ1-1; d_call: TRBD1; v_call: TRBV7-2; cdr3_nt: TGTGCCAGCAGCTTAGTGGGGGGACAGATGCTTGAAGCTTTCTTT; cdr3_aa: CASSLVGGQMLEAFF
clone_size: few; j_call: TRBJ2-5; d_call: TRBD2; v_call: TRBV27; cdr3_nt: TGTGCCAGCAGACGAGCGGGGAGAGGCGAGACCCAGTACTTC; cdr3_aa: CASRRAGRGETQYF
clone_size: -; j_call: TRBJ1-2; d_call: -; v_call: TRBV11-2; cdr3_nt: TGTGCCAGCAGCTCGTTCGGGACGGTTAACTATGGCTACACCTTC; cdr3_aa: CASSSFGTVNYGYTF
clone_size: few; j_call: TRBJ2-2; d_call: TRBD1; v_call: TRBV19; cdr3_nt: TGTGCCAGTAGTGTGGTTCCGGGACAGGGTGTCGCCGGGGAGCTGTTTTTT; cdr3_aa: CASSVVPGQGVAGELFF
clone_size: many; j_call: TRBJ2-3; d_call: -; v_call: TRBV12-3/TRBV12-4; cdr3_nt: TGTGCCAGCAGGGGGGGCGGGGCAGATACGCAGTATTTT; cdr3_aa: CASRGGGADTQYF
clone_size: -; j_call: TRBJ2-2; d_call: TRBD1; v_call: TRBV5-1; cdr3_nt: TGCGCCAGCCAGCGACAGGGGGTCGGGAACACCGGGGAGCTGTTTTTT; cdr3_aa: CASQRQGVGNTGELFF
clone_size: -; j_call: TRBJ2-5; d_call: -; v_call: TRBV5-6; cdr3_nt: TGTGCCAGCAGCTTGGCAGGTCCCCTCGATTCCCAGTACTTC; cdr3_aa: CASSLAGPLDSQYF
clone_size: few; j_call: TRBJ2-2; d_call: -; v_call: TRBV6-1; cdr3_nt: TGTGCCAGCACCCCCCAAATCTTGGACCCGCCCGGGACCGGGGAGCTGTTTTTT; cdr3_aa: CASTPQILDPPGTGELFF
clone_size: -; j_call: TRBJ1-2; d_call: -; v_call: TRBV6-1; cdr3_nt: TGTGCCAGCAGTGACTGGATACACTATGGCTACACCTTC; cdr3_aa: CASSDWIHYGYTF
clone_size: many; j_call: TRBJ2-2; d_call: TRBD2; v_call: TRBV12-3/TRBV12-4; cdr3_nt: TGTGCCAGCAGTTTTGTGGCGGGGGGGCCCGGGGAGCTGTTTTTT; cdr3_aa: CASSFVAGGPGELFF
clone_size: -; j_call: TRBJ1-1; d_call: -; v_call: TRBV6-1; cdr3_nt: TGTGCCAGCAGCCTGACCGGGACTCAGAACACTGAAGCTTTCTTT; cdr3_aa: CASSLTGTQNTEAFF
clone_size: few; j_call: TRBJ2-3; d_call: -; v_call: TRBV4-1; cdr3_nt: TGCGCCAGCAGCCAAGATTGGGTGGGAGATACGCAGTATTTT; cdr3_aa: CASSQDWVGDTQYF
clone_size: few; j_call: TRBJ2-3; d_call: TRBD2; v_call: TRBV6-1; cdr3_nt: TGTGCCAGCACGACCGGGACTAGCGGCACAGATACGCAGTATTTT; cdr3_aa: CASTTGTSGTDTQYF
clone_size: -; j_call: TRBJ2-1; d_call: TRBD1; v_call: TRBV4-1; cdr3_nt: TGCGCCAGCAGCCAAGGGACCGGGACAGGCTCCTACAATGAGCAGTTCTTC; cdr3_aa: CASSQGTGTGSYNEQFF
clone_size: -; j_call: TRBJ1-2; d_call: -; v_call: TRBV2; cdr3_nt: TGTGCCGGCAAATCAGGGTTGGGGGCGTATGGCTACACCTTC; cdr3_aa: CAGKSGLGAYGYTF
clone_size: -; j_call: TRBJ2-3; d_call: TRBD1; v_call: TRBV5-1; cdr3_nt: TGCGCCAGCAGCTTGGATCCCGGGACAGGGAAAGATACGCAGTATTTT; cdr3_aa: CASSLDPGTGKDTQYF
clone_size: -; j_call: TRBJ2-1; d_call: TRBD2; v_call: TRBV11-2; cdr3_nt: TGTGCCAGCAGACCCTGGGGTAGCGGGGGGAGGGTTGAGCAGTTCTTC; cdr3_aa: CASRPWGSGGRVEQFF
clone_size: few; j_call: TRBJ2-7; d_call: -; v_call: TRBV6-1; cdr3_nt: TGTGCCAGCAGAGGTCAGGGGTCATCCTACGAGCAGTACTTC; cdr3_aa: CASRGQGSSYEQYF
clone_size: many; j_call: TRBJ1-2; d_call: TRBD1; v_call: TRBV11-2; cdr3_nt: TGTGCCAGCAGGCCAAGGGGACAGGGGCCCTTTGGTAACTATGGCTACACCTTC; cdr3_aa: CASRPRGQGPFGNYGYTF
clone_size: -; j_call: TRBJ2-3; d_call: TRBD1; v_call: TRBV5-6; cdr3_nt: TGTGCCAGCAGCCAAGTGGACAGGTATAGCACAGATACGCAGTATTTT; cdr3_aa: CASSQVDRYSTDTQYF
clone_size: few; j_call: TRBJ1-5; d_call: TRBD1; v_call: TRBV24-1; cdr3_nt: TGTGCCACCAGTGATTCCGGGACAGGCAATCAGCCCCAGCATTTT; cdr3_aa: CATSDSGTGNQPQHF
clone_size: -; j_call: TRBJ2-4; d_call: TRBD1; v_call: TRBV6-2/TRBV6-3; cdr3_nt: TGTGCCAGCAGTTACTTCGGACAGGGAAAATCCAAAAACATTCAGTACTTC; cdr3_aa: CASSYFGQGKSKNIQYF
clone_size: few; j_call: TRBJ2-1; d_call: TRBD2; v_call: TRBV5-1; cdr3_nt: TGCGCCAGCAGCGGTCTAGGACTAGCGGGAATCTACAATGAGCAGTTCTTC; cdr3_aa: CASSGLGLAGIYNEQFF
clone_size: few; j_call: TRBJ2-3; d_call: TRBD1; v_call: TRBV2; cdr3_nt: TGTGCCAGCAGGGACAGGGCGAGCACAGATACGCAGTATTTT; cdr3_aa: CASRDRASTDTQYF
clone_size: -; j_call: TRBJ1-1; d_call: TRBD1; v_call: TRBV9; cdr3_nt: TGTGCCAGCAGCGATTCTGACAGGGGTCTCGCTGAAGCTTTCTTT; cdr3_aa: CASSDSDRGLAEAFF
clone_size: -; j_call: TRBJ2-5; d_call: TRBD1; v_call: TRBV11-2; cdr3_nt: TGTGCCAGCAGCTTGAAGATATTAGGGACAGGGGGCAAGACCCAGTACTTC; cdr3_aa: CASSLKILGTGGKTQYF
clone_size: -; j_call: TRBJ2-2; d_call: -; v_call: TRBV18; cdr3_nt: TGTGCCAGCTCCCGTGACCAGGCCGGGGAGCTGTTTTTT; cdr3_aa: CASSRDQAGELFF
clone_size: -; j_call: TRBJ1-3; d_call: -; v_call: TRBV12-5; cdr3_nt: TGTGCTAGTGGTTTGGCGGGGTCTGGAAACACCATATATTTT; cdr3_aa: CASGLAGSGNTIYF
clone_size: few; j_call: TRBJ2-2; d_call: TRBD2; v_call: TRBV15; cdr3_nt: TGTGCCACCAGCAGAGGAATTCCGGGACTAGCGGGGGGCACCGGGGAGCTGTTTTTT; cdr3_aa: CATSRGIPGLAGGTGELFF
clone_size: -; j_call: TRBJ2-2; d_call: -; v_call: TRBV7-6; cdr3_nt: TGTGCCAGCACCAGCGGGACAGCTAACACCGGGGAGCTGTTTTTT; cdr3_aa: CASTSGTANTGELFF
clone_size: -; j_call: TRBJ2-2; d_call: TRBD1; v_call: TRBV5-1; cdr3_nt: TGCGCCAGCAGCTTGGGGGACAGGGGTGCCGGGGAGCTGTTTTTT; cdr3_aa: CASSLGDRGAGELFF
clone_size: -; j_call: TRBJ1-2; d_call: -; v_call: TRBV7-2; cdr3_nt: TGTGCCAGCAGCGGGCAGTTGATCGGCTACACCTTC; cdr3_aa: CASSGQLIGYTF